This T cell receptor (beta chain) derives from a study of blood T cell repertoires in COVID-19 (dated by TCRdb to between 2020 and 2021). Some background on the complete study: Samples covering the acute and convalescent phases of COVID-19 were provided by collaborators in the United States, Italy and Spain. Deeply sampled blood TCRbeta repertoires from subjects exposed to, actively infected with, or recovered from COVID-19 were included in the dataset. HLA class I and class II types, where available, came from metadata supplied by the sample provider rather than from assay-based typing. The material from the prospective study consisted of cDNA or gDNA derived from T cells, B-cell-depleted T cells, or PBMCs. The samples were drawn from the first 160 participants of the ongoing ImmuneRACE study and from 1,254 subjects provided by 6 global collaborators. The repertoires were made available in a free public database intended to serve as a resource for research on the immune response to SARS-CoV-2. A de-identified subject ID, COVID-19 status, age in years and sex were almost always included in the sample metadata.

What the work shows at the level of the full study, not this receptor alone: The amount of clinical and demographic metadata varied by source and participant and was provided uncurated.

Participants in the prospective study were enrolled through a virtual design, were aged about 18 to 90 years, and lived in roughly 26 United States geographic areas. In the prospective study, cohorts were assigned on the basis of participant-reported clinical history obtained from a screening survey and a study questionnaire. ImmuneRACE Cohort 3 recovered participants were defined by two consecutive negative NP/OP PCR tests, healthcare professional clearance, or symptom resolution. Each participant in the prospective study had whole blood, serum and a nasopharyngeal or oropharyngeal swab collected by mobile phlebotomists. Participants in the prospective study had the option to provide additional blood draws and questionnaires over a roughly 2-month period. Blood samples from the prospective study were shipped frozen or at room temperature prior to DNA extraction. This clone was recorded a few times. This clone's antigen is unknown. Base qualities are missing; no much larger clone stands one base away.

V is clipped by 3 bases and J by 4 bases, and the sequence between their germline boundaries is 8 bases long. The CDR3, cysteine through phenylalanine, is 13 amino acids long. Only the CDR3 portion is preserved as DNA: 39 bases, with reading frame beginning at the first base. TCRbeta CDR3 regions were amplified from genomic DNA using the immunoSEQ Assay, a bias-controlled multiplex PCR. On the authors' methods: Within the assay, amplification of reference gene primers was used to estimate how many nucleated cells each sample contained. To quantify the absolute abundance of each unique TCRbeta CDR3 rearrangement, sequence reads were collapsed and filtered. For each sample, productive Simpson clonality was calculated by taking the square root of Simpson's diversity index across productive rearrangements. Here the immuneACCESS table is served through TCRdb, limited to in-frame sequences with V and J called. Missing clones are a known gap in these copies; in checked studies unresolved V genes cover under half, and the rest lacks a known reason. From that table come the V and J calls and clone size; the DNA was used to work out D and trimming. Recorded for this sample are about 480,000 clones; 85% to 90% of them occurred a single time. The top ten clones comprise about 2% of the sample.

The sequenced material came from PBMCs or T cells enriched from blood (not recorded which). The TCR comes from a woman in her thirties or forties who had recovered from COVID-19. The chain is made from TRBV12-3 or TRBV12-4 and TRBJ2-3; a tentative D call is TRBD1 (5 bases match). The CDR3 reads CASSLDTSDTQYF. DNA sequence: TGTGCCAGCAGTTTGGACACGTCAGATACGCAGTATTTT.